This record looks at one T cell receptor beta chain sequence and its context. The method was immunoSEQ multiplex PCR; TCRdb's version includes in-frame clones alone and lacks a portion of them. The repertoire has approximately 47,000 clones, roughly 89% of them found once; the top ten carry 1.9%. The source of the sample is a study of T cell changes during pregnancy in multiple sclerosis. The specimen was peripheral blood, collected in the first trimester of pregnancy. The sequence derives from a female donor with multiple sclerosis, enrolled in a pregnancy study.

The CDR3: CAWSVWRGGRGTGELFF. The CDR3 DNA reads TGTGCCTGGAGTGTTTGGCGGGGGGGGCGAGGCACCGGGGAGCTGTTTTTT. This chain connects TRBV30 to TRBJ2-2, with 9 bases lining up with TRBD2. This CDR3 comprises 17 residues. V lost 0 bases, J lost 4 bases, and 9 bases stayed unmatched. CDR1 is GTSNPN, CDR2 SVGIG, per germline (reference sequence). Drawing the rest from reference TRBV30 and TRBJ2-2, the complete variable domain is SQTIHQWPATLVQPVGSPLSLECTVEGTSNPNLYWYRQAAGRGLQLLFYSVGIGQISSEVPQNLSASRPQDRQFILSSKKLLLSDSGFYLCAWSVWRGGRGTGELFFGEGSRLTVL.